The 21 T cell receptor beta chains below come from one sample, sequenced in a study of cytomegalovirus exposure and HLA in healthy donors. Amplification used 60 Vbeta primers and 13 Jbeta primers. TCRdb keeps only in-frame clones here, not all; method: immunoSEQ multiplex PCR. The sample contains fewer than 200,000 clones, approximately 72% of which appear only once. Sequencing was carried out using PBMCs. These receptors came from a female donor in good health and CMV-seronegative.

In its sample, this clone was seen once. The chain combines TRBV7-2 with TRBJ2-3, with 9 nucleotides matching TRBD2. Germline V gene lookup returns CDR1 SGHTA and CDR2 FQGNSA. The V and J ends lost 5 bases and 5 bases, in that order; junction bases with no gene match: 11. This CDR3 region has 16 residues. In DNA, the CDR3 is TGTGCCAGCAGCCCGGACTTAGCGGGAGTGGGAGATACGCAGTATTTT. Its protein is CASSPDLAGVGDTQYF.

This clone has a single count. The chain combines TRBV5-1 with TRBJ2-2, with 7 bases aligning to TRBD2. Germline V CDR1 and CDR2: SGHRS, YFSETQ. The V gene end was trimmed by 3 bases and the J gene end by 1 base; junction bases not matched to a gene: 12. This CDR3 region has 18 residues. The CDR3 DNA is TGCGCCAGCAGCTGGGGGGGGACTGGCGGAAGGAACACCGGGGAGCTGTTTTTT. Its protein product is CASSWGGTGGRNTGELFF.

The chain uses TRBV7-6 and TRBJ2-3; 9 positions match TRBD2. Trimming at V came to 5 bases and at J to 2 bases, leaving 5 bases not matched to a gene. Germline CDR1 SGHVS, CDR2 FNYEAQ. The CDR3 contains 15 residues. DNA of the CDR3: TGTGCCAGCAGCGCCGGGACTAGCAACACAGATACGCAGTATTTT. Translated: CASSAGTSNTDTQYF.

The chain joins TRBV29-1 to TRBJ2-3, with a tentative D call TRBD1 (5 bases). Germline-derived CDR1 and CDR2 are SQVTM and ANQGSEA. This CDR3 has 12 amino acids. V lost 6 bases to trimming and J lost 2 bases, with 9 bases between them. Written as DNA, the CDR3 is TGCAGCGTCCTCAGGGACACAGATACGCAGTATTTT. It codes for CSVLRDTDTQYF.

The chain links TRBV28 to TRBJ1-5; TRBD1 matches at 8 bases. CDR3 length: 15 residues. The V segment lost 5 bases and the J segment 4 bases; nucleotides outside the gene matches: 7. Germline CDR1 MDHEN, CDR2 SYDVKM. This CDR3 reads CASSPGGPSNQPQHF. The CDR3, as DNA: TGTGCCAGCAGTCCAGGGGGCCCCTCAAATCAGCCCCAGCATTTT. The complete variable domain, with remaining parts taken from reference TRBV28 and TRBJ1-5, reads DVKVTQSSRYLVKRTGEKVFLECVQDMDHENMFWYRQDPGLGLRLIYFSYDVKMKEKGDIPEGYSVSREKKERFSLILESASTNQTSMYLCASSPGGPSNQPQHFGDGTRLSIL.

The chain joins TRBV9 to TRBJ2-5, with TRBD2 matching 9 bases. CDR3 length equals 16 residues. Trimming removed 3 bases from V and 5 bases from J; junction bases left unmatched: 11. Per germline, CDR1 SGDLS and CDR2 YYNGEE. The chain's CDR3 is CASSGLAGGPGETQYF. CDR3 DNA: TGTGCCAGCAGCGGGCTCGCGGGGGGGCCGGGGGAGACCCAGTACTTC.

The CDR3 bases are TGTGCCAGTACCACAAACCCCCGGGACAGGGGCGAAAAACTGTTTTTT. Translating it yields CASTTNPRDRGEKLFF. The V and J genes are TRBV19 and TRBJ1-4; 10 nucleotides line up with TRBD1. From germline, CDR1 is LNHDA and CDR2 SQIVND (reference sequence). The J segment lost 8 bases and the V segment lost 7 bases, leaving 13 bases of the junction unmatched. There are 16 residues in the CDR3.

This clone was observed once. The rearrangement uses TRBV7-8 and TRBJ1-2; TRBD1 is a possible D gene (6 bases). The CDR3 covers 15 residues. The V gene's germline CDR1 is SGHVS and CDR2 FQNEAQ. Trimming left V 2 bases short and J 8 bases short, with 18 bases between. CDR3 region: CASSLSRGASKGYTF. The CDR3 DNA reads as TGTGCCAGCAGCTTATCCCGGGGGGCGAGTAAAGGCTACACCTTC. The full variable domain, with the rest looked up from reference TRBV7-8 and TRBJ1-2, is GAGVSQSPRYKVAKRGQDVALRCDPISGHVSLFWYQQALGQGPEFLTYFQNEAQLDKSGLPSDRFFAERPEGSVSTLKIQRTQQEDSAVYLCASSLSRGASKGYTFGSGTRLTVV.

The CDR3 region is CAIAGYRKETQYF. In DNA form, the CDR3 reads TGTGCCATCGCGGGCTACCGCAAAGAGACCCAGTACTTC. The gene calls are TRBV28 and TRBJ2-5, with D possibly TRBD2 on 5 matching bases. The CDR3 is made up of 13 amino acids. The V end was cut by 10 bases, the J end by 3 bases, with 15 bases between. Germline lookup yields CDR1 MDHEN and CDR2 SYDVKM.

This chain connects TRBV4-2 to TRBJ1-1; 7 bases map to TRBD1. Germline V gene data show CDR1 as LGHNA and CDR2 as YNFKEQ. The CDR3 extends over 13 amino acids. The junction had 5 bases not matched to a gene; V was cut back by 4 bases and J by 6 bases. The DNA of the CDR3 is TGTGCCAGCAGCCGGGACAGTCTGTCTGAAGCTTTCTTT. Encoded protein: CASSRDSLSEAFF.

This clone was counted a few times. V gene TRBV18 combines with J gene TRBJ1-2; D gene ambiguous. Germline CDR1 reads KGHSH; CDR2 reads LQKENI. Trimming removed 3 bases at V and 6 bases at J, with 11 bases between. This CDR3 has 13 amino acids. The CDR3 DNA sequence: TGTGCCAGCTCACCGGGTACGGGTAATGGCTACACCTTC. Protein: CASSPGTGNGYTF.

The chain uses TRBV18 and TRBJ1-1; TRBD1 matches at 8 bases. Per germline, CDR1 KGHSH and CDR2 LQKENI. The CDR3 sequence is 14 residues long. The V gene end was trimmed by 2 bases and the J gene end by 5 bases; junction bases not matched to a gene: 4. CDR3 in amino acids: CASSPNRGGTEAFF. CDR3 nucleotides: TGTGCCAGCTCACCAAACAGGGGGGGAACTGAAGCTTTCTTT.

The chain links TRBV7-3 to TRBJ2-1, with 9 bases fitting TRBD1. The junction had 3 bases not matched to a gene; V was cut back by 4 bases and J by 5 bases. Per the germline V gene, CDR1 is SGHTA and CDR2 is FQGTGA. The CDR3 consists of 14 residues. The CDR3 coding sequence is TGTGCCAGCAGCTCGGGACAGGGACACAATGAGCAGTTCTTC. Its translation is CASSSGQGHNEQFF.

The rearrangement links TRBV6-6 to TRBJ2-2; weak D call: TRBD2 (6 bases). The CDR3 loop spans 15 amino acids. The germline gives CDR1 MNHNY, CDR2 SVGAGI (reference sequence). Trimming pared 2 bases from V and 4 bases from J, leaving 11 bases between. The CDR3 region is CASSYPGGRTGELFF. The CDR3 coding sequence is TGTGCCAGCAGTTACCCCGGAGGGCGCACCGGGGAGCTGTTTTTT.

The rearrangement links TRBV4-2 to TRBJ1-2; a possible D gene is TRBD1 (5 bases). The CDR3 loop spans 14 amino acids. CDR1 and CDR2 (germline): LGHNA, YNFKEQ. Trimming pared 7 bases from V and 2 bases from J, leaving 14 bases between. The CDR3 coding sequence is TGTGCCAGCATGCTCCAGGGTGCGAACTATGGCTACACCTTC. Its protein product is CASMLQGANYGYTF.

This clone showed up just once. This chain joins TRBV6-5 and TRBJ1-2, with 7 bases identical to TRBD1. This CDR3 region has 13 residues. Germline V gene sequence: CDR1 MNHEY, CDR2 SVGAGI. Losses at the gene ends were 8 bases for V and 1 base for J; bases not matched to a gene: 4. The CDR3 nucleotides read TGTGCCAGCCGGGACAGCGTTAACTATGGCTACACCTTC. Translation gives CASRDSVNYGYTF.

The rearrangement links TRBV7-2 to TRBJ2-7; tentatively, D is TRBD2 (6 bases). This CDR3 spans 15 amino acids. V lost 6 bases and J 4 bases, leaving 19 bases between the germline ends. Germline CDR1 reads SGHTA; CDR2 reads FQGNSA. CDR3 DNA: TGTGCCAGCAGGCCGCCCGCCCCTGGGGGGTACGAGCAGTACTTC. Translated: CASRPPAPGGYEQYF.

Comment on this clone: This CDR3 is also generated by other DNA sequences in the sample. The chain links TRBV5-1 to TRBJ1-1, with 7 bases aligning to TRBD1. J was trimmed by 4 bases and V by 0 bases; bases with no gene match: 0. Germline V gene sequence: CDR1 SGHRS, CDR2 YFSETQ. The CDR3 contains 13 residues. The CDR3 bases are TGCGCCAGCAGCTTGGACAGGGGCACTGAAGCTTTCTTT. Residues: CASSLDRGTEAFF.

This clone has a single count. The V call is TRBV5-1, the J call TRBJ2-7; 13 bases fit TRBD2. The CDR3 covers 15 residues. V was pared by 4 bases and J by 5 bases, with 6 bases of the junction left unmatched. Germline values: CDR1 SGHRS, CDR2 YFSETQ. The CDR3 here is CASSATSGRDHEQYF. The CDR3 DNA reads TGCGCCAGCAGCGCTACTAGCGGGAGGGACCACGAGCAGTACTTC.

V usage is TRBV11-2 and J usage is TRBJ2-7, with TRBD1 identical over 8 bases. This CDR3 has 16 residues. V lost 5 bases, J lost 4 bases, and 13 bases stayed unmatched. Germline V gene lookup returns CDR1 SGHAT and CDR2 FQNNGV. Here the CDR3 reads CASSPVGRTGSYEQYF. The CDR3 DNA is TGTGCCAGCAGCCCCGTGGGTCGGACAGGGTCTTACGAGCAGTACTTC.

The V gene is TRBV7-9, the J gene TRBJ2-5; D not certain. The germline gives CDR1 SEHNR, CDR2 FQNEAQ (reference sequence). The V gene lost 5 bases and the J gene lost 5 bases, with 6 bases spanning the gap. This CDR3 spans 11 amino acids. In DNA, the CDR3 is TGTGCCAGCAGCAATCAGGAGACCCAGTACTTC. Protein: CASSNQETQYF.